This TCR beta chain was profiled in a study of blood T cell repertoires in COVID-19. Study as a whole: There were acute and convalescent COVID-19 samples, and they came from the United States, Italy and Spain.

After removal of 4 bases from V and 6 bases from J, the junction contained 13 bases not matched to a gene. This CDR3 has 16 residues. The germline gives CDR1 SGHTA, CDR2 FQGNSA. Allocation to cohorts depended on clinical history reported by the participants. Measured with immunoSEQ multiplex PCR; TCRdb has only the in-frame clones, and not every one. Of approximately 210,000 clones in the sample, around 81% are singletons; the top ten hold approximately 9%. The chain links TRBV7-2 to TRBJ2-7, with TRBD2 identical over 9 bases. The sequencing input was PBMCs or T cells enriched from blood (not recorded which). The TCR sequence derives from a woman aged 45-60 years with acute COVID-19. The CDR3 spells CASSSQGAGGPAEQYF. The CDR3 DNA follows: TGTGCCAGCAGCTCCCAGGGAGCGGGAGGCCCCGCCGAGCAGTACTTC.